This T cell receptor (beta chain) was retrieved from a study of cytomegalovirus exposure and HLA in healthy donors. Concerning this clone itself: Its matching antigen is unknown.

Findings and limits, study-wide: Excluded were some V segments that proved indistinguishable, including TRBV6-2 and TRBV6-3. Near-uniform donor sequencing depth was presumed by presence/absence analyses. Later, TCR association rates were found to vary by HLA locus, highest for DRB1 and lowest for HLA-C.

The CDR3 has 15 residues. V dropped 2 bases and J dropped 6; count of bases not matched to a gene: 4. Germline-derived CDR1 and CDR2 are SGHTA and FQGTGA. The study ran its PCR with 60 Vbeta and 13 Jbeta primers. The assay was immunoSEQ multiplex PCR, and TCRdb's table has in-frame clones only and misses some. Of over 150,000 clones detected, 80% appear once; the ten largest clones hold about 4.5%. The sequenced sample was PBMCs. The chain couples TRBV7-3 to TRBJ2-7, with TRBD2 identical over 13 bases. The receptor was isolated from a man aged 30 to 39 in good health and CMV-seronegative. CDR3 nucleotide sequence: TGTGCCAGCAGCTTAGGACTAGCGGGAGAAGGCGAGCAGTACTTC. Translation gives CASSLGLAGEGEQYF.